This T cell receptor beta chain stems from a study of beta chain features in type 1 diabetes. Findings and caveats of the study: For Type 1 diabetes patients, all four CD4+ subsets carried TCRB CDR3s that were moderately but significantly shorter. In patients and controls equally, PCR might favor templates that are shorter.

Reverse transcribing all isolated RNA meant expressed TCRB transcripts were sequenced. TCRdb's table, derived via immunoSEQ multiplex PCR, lists solely in-frame clones and lacks some. The sample shows hundreds of thousands of clones, around 15% of them seen only once. This CDR3 region has 14 residues. With 2 bases removed from V and 4 bases from J, the gap between germline ends came to 14 bases. Germline loops: CDR1 GTSNPN, CDR2 SVGIG (reference sequence). This clone was counted only a few times. No antigen is known for it. The receptor's source is a man between 18 and 29 years old with type 1 diabetes. This chain connects TRBV30 to TRBJ1-1; D is unresolved. Sequenced: naive CD4+ T cells from blood. In DNA, the CDR3 is TGTGCCTGGAGTCCAAGGAGCGCGGGCACTGAAGCTTTCTTT. Protein: CAWSPRSAGTEAFF.